This T cell receptor beta chain came from a study of blood T cell repertoires in COVID-19. Study-level information: Sites across the United States, Italy and Spain contributed samples from acute and convalescent COVID-19.

The repertoire was sequenced with immunoSEQ multiplex PCR; TCRdb's copy has only in-frame clones and lacks some. This table has approximately 96,000 clones, about 88% appearing once. The CDR3 has 18 residues. The rearrangement joins TRBV21-1 to TRBJ1-5. TRBV21-1 is deemed a pseudogene. The source material was peripheral blood. This TCR came from a woman of 80 years or more with acute or convalescent COVID-19. The CDR3, as DNA: TGTGCCAGCAGCACGGTAACAGGGAGGGCGTATGGCAATCAGCCCCAGCATTTT. The encoded protein is CASSTVTGRAYGNQPQHF.